A selection of T cell receptor beta chains follows, all from one sample in a study of T cell repertoires in cytomegalovirus infection. No antigens are known for them. TCRdb fed the reads into MiXCR, producing one record per CDR3 protein. The sample holds 450,000 to 650,000 distinct CDR3 sequences, about 39% seen once. The sample was cultured PBMCs, taken from culture after CMV antigen stimulation. These receptors were collected from a human donor in good health (CMV status not recorded). Some clones in this sample may be carry-over from other donors' samples. CDR3s include the opening cysteine and the closing phenylalanine or tryptophan.

TRBJ2-3 | TRBV12-3/TRBV12-4 | 16 | CASSRTGGLTSRTQYF
TRBJ2-1 | TRBV7-6 | 14 | CASRETGEASEQFF
TRBJ2-7 | TRBV6-4 | 13 | CASSGRGNDEQYF
TRBJ2-1 | TRBV2 | 16 | CASKSRTSGGANEQFF
TRBJ2-7 | TRBV6-1 | 15 | CASSEQLAGDYERYF
TRBJ2-3 | TRBV5-8 | 18 | CASSLGGGLLSLTDTQYF
TRBJ2-1 | TRBV6-8 | 15 | CASSYSGLAGGEQFF
TRBJ2-3 | TRBV6-1 | 13 | CASNRRGADTQYF
TRBJ2-7 | TRBV7-2 | 13 | CASSLRQGSEQYF
TRBJ2-2 | TRBV4-1 | 14 | CASSQDRITGELFF
TRBJ1-1 | TRBV19 | 14 | CASRTTGSHPRAFF
TRBJ2-5 | TRBV11-2 | 17 | CASSLGTGGMLMETQYF
TRBJ2-3 | TRBV5-4 | 14 | CASSLGPEEDTQYF
TRBJ1-1 | TRBV20-1 | 14 | CSAMSDRTNTEAFF
TRBJ1-2 | TRBV7-9 | 14 | CASSLNGGTYGYTF
TRBJ2-7 | TRBV20-1 | 12 | CSAERTAGEQYF
TRBJ2-7 | TRBV15 | 18 | CATSMETSGRAFSLEQYF
TRBJ2-3 | TRBV20-1 | 17 | CSATHRGLGGSTDTQYF
TRBJ1-5 | TRBV10-3 | 15 | CAISESSGRDQPQHF
TRBJ2-2 | TRBV12-3/TRBV12-4 | 14 | CASLGTLNTGELFF
TRBJ2-1 | TRBV7-4 | 10 | CASKKGGGFF
TRBJ2-1 | TRBV7-2 | 14 | CASSLRGILGEQFF
TRBJ1-2 | TRBV7-8 | 15 | CASRTPGGYSYGYTF
TRBJ2-1 | TRBV7-8 | 14 | CASSLRQGYNEQFF
TRBJ2-5 | TRBV2 | 16 | CASSEEVDLDKETQYF
TRBJ2-5 | TRBV28 | 13 | CATHGTGKETQYF
TRBJ2-5 | TRBV7-9 | 12 | CATAEYQETQYF
TRBJ1-5 | TRBV28 | 18 | CASSFPTGMVYGNQPQHF
TRBJ1-4 | TRBV7-9 | 16 | CASSLRDRGANEKLFF
TRBJ1-6 | TRBV7-2 | 14 | CASSLESRASPLHF
TRBJ1-6 | TRBV20-1 | 15 | CSARVGGAVNSPLHF
TRBJ1-6 | TRBV23-1 | 19 | CASSQCQGAYPLYNSPLHF
TRBJ2-5 | TRBV7-2 | 12 | CASSFPGVTQYF
TRBJ2-7 | TRBV4-1 | 13 | CASSPPGAYEQYF
TRBJ2-2 | TRBV11-2 | 15 | CASSAVAGDTGELFF
TRBJ2-3 | TRBV7-2 | 14 | CASSFGPPPDTQYF
TRBJ2-3 | TRBV7-2 | 15 | CASSLGTEGSDTQYF
TRBJ2-5 | TRBV20-1 | 13 | CSARVEYQETQYF
TRBJ2-2 | TRBV7-2 | 14 | CASSMQLNTGELFF
TRBJ2-2 | TRBV7-2 | 16 | CASSAGGRSVTGELFF
TRBJ1-2 | TRBV5-4 | 11 | CASSFARYYTF
TRBJ2-5 | TRBV7-6 | 15 | CASSSPQQGEETQYF
TRBJ2-7 | TRBV5-1 | 14 | CASSRRGTLYEQYF
TRBJ1-1 | TRBV6-6 | 14 | CASSFSDGNTEAFF
TRBJ2-4 | TRBV7-2 | 18 | CASSLGGTGRLAKNIQYF
TRBJ2-1 | TRBV14 | 16 | CASSQDPTSGYNEQFF
TRBJ1-6 | TRBV10-3 | 15 | CAISERQVYNSPLHF
TRBJ2-7 | TRBV7-8 | 12 | CASSSRAGEQYF
TRBJ2-4 | TRBV12-3/TRBV12-4 | 14 | CASSFAPRGDIQYF
TRBJ2-1 | TRBV6-2/TRBV6-3 | 15 | CASRGTGMGYNEQFF
TRBJ2-7 | TRBV5-4 | 14 | CASTLGSSGYEQYF
TRBJ2-5 | TRBV4-1 | 16 | CASSQGRSSHQETQYF
TRBJ1-4 | TRBV7-6 | 15 | CASSLATNGNEKLFF
TRBJ2-5 | TRBV20-1 | 12 | CSALDRGETQYF
TRBJ2-1 | TRBV7-8 | 14 | CASSDERESWEQFF